A selection of T cell receptor beta chains follows, all from one sample in a study of persistence of HIV-infected CD4 T cells. Using immunoSEQ multiplex PCR, the repertoire was profiled, and TCRdb retains in-frame clones only, with some absent. Of 48,000 or so clones in the sample, 70% to 80% were seen once. Their target antigens are unknown. The specimen was CD4+ T cells sorted from PBMCs after approximately 19-hour stimulation, collected from a patient who received antiretroviral therapy. These receptors all come from an adult man with HIV who was CMV-seropositive. Each CDR3 is given with its conserved first and last residue. The D gene is left open where the match is weak. A row's size may be missing; if present it is once, few, many or a size class.

>-|TRBV18|TRBJ2-2|-
TGTGCCAGCTCACCGCCGGTCGAGGGGACCGGGGAGCTGTTTTTT
CASSPPVEGTGELFF
>-|TRBV24-1|TRBJ2-7|-
TGTGCCACCAGTGACCCTAGGTCGTCTAACGAGCAGTACTTC
CATSDPRSSNEQYF
>TRBD2|TRBV19|TRBJ2-5|-
TGTGCCAGTACCCCGCGTACTAGCGGGGGGGCGACGGCAGAGACCCAGTACTTC
CASTPRTSGGATAETQYF
>TRBD1|TRBV7-9|TRBJ2-7|-
TGTGCCAGCAGCTTTACGACAGGGGGCCTCTCCTACGAGCAGTACTTC
CASSFTTGGLSYEQYF
>-|TRBV29-1|TRBJ1-1|-
TGCAGCGTTGGGAACACTGAAGCTTTCTTT
CSVGNTEAFF
>-|TRBV4-1|TRBJ2-3|-
TGCGCCAGCAGCCCCTCGTGGGCCACCACAGATACGCAGTATTTT
CASSPSWATTDTQYF
>-|TRBV20-1|TRBJ2-7|-
TGCAGCCCCCAGGGCCACGAGCAGTACTTC
CSPQGHEQYF
>-|TRBV4-1|TRBJ2-6|-
TGCGCCAGCAGCCAAAGGGACCGCGCCTCTGGGGCCAACGTCCTGACTTTC
CASSQRDRASGANVLTF
>-|TRBV11-2|TRBJ2-7|-
TGTGCCAGCAGCTTATCCCCTGGTAGCTCCTACGAGCAGTACTTC
CASSLSPGSSYEQYF
>-|TRBV4-1|TRBJ2-1|-
TGCGCCAGCAGCCAAGTGGGGGAGCTCGGCTATCCAGATGAGCAGTTCTTC
CASSQVGELGYPDEQFF
>-|TRBV29-1|TRBJ1-2|-
TGCAGCGTCACGAGGGGGGAGGGCTACACCTTC
CSVTRGEGYTF
>TRBD1|TRBV7-9|TRBJ2-7|-
TGTGCCAGCAGCCCGGGGCGGGACAGGGTCGAGCAGTACTTC
CASSPGRDRVEQYF
>-|TRBV19|TRBJ1-5|-
TGTGCCAGTAGTATCAGCAGCAGCAATCAGCCCCAGCATTTT
CASSISSSNQPQHF
>-|TRBV12-3/TRBV12-4|TRBJ1-5|-
TGTGCCAGCAGTTTAATCCGGGAGGAGCCCCAGCATTTT
CASSLIREEPQHF
>TRBD1|TRBV7-2|TRBJ1-5|-
TGTGCCAGCAGCGGGACAGCAGATAGTCCCCAGCATTTT
CASSGTADSPQHF
>-|TRBV5-1|TRBJ1-5|once
TGCGCCAGCAGCTTTGATGGTTCTCAGGAGCCCCAGCATTTT
CASSFDGSQEPQHF
>TRBD1|TRBV19|TRBJ1-2|-
TGTGCCAGTAGTAGACAGGGGATCGTGAAGGGCTACACCTTC
CASSRQGIVKGYTF
>TRBD1|TRBV6-1|TRBJ2-1|-
TGTGCCAGCAGTGAGGGGACAGGGGGAGGGTTCGATGAGCAGTTCTTC
CASSEGTGGGFDEQFF
>TRBD2|TRBV7-6|TRBJ2-7|-
TGTGCCAGCAGCTTAGGGGCTAGCGGGAGCTACGAGCAGTACTTC
CASSLGASGSYEQYF
>-|TRBV18|TRBJ2-5|-
TGTGCCAGCTCACCACCGGGTAGCGAACAAGAGACCCAGTACTTC
CASSPPGSEQETQYF
>TRBD1|TRBV7-8|TRBJ2-4|-
TGTGCCAGCAGCCAGGGACAGGGTGGGGACATTCAGTACTTC
CASSQGQGGDIQYF
>-|TRBV18|TRBJ1-2|-
TGTGCCAGCTCACAATCCCGGGCCGAGGGGCATGGCTACACCTTC
CASSQSRAEGHGYTF
>TRBD1|TRBV5-4|TRBJ1-3|-
TGTGCCAGCAGCAAAGGGAATAACAGGGGGACTAGCTCTGGAAACACCATATATTTT
CASSKGNNRGTSSGNTIYF
>-|TRBV5-1|TRBJ1-1|-
TGCGCCAGCTCCAAGGGGAGAACTGAAGCTTTCTTT
CASSKGRTEAFF
>-|TRBV3-1/TRBV3-2|TRBJ1-2|few
TGTGCCAGCGCCAACGGACAGCGCCGTTATGGCTACACCTTC
CASANGQRRYGYTF
>TRBD1|TRBV5-1|TRBJ1-4|few
TGCGCCAGCAGTTCTGGCGACAGGGTGGGTGAAAAACTGTTTTTT
CASSSGDRVGEKLFF
>-|TRBV5-8|TRBJ1-5|-
TGTGCCAGCAGCTTGGAACAGGGCGGGGGACAGCCCCAGCATTTT
CASSLEQGGGQPQHF
>TRBD1|TRBV7-2|TRBJ1-5|-
TGTGCCAGCAGCGTTACCGGGACAGGGGGCGTACAGCCCCAGCATTTT
CASSVTGTGGVQPQHF
>TRBD1|TRBV5-5|TRBJ2-7|-
TGTGCCAGCAGCTCCCGCCGGGACAGGAATTACGAGCAGTACTTC
CASSSRRDRNYEQYF
>-|TRBV28|TRBJ1-2|-
TGTGCCAGCAGTTTAAAGTATGGCTACACCTTC
CASSLKYGYTF
>TRBD1|TRBV6-5|TRBJ1-1|-
TGTGCCAGCTCCTTCGACAGGGCTGAAGCTTTCTTT
CASSFDRAEAFF
>-|TRBV18|TRBJ1-3|few
TGTGCCAGCTCACCACAGGCAGGGGTTGGAAACACCATATATTTT
CASSPQAGVGNTIYF
>-|TRBV30|TRBJ1-5|once
TGTGCCTGGAGTGGACAGCCCAATCAGCCCCAGCATTTT
CAWSGQPNQPQHF
>-|TRBV6-5|TRBJ2-3|-
TGTGCCGGGGGTGCAGGCGCGAGCACAGATACGCAGTATTTT
CAGGAGASTDTQYF
>-|TRBV3-1/TRBV3-2|TRBJ1-4|-
TGTGCCAGCAGCCACCGGGGAAGGGGTAATGAAAAACTGTTTTTT
CASSHRGRGNEKLFF
>-|TRBV18|TRBJ1-1|-
TGTGCCAGCTCACCACCTTCGGGACGGACGAACACTGAAGCTTTCTTT
CASSPPSGRTNTEAFF
>TRBD1|TRBV5-1|TRBJ1-1|once
TGCGCCAGCAGCTTGGGGTTCGGTTCCGGGACAGGGGAAGCTTTCTTT
CASSLGFGSGTGEAFF
>-|TRBV25-1|TRBJ1-4|-
TGTGCCAGCAGTGAACGGCTCGGAGGGAATGAAAAACTGTTTTTT
CASSERLGGNEKLFF
>TRBD1|TRBV30|TRBJ1-4|-
TGTGCCTGGAGTGAGTTCCCCAGGACAGGGGACGAAAAACTGTTTTTT
CAWSEFPRTGDEKLFF
>-|TRBV11-3|TRBJ1-1|-
TGTGCCAGCAGCACCCGTCTCGGCACTGAAGCTTTCTTT
CASSTRLGTEAFF
>TRBD1|TRBV20-1|TRBJ2-7|-
TGCAGTGCTAGTCCCCCACAGGGGTTTGGCTACGAGCAGTACTTC
CSASPPQGFGYEQYF
>-|TRBV4-2|TRBJ2-1|-
TGTGCCAGCAGCCAAGTCCTACGGGGTTTTTCCTACAATGAGCAGTTCTTC
CASSQVLRGFSYNEQFF
>-|TRBV5-1|TRBJ1-2|few
TGCGCCAGCAGCTTGGGGGCAGACACCGGCTACACCTTC
CASSLGADTGYTF
>-|TRBV5-4|TRBJ2-2|-
TGTGCCAGCAGCTTGGACAGGGCCACCGGGGAGCTGTTTTTT
CASSLDRATGELFF
>-|TRBV6-2/TRBV6-3|TRBJ1-2|-
TGTGCCAGCAGTTCAAGCTACAGTGTGCGGTATGGCTACACCTTC
CASSSSYSVRYGYTF
>-|TRBV7-3|TRBJ2-3|-
TGTGCCAGCAGCTTAAATCCGATGGGAGTGGGCACAGATACGCAGTATTTT
CASSLNPMGVGTDTQYF
>TRBD1|TRBV12-3/TRBV12-4|TRBJ2-7|medium-sized
TGTGCCAGTGGGACAGGTTTAGGCGAGCAGTACTTC
CASGTGLGEQYF
>-|TRBV7-2|TRBJ1-2|-
TGTGCCAGCAGCTTAATTAGGACGGGGAACTATGGCTACACCTTC
CASSLIRTGNYGYTF
>TRBD2|TRBV4-3|TRBJ2-3|-
TGCGCCAGCAGCCAAGGGCCTTTCGGGGGGGGCGGCACAGATACGCAGTATTTT
CASSQGPFGGGGTDTQYF
>TRBD1|TRBV9|TRBJ1-1|few
TGTGCCAGCAGAGGTTCCGGGACAGGGGGAACTGAAGCTTTCTTT
CASRGSGTGGTEAFF
>-|TRBV30|TRBJ2-3|-
TGTGCCTGGAGGGGGGACTTCTCCACAGATACGCAGTATTTT
CAWRGDFSTDTQYF
>-|TRBV3-1/TRBV3-2|TRBJ1-1|-
TGTGCCAGCAGCCAAGATCACGGGGGGAGGACTGAAGCTTTCTTT
CASSQDHGGRTEAFF
>-|TRBV3-1/TRBV3-2|TRBJ2-5|-
TGTGCCAGCAGCCAGAGGACGAGGACGGGGCGACGTCAAGAGACCCAGTACTTC
CASSQRTRTGRRQETQYF
>-|TRBV2|TRBJ1-6|-
TGTGCCAGCACGACAGTATATAATTCACCCCTCCACTTT
CASTTVYNSPLHF